This T cell receptor (beta chain) stems from a study of T cell responses to AZD1222 COVID-19 vaccine. Study-wide findings and caveats: Repertoire collection took place solely once the T cell response had peaked. As reported, nearly half of all spike-specific TCRs target variant regions that are unmutated. The CD4 TCRs associated with vaccination extended across spike and predominated at 160-218 and 743-854. Seropositive at baseline were only six or seven AZD1222 recipients.

The CDR3 is 19 residues long. Trimming cost V 4 bases and J 3 bases, with 27 bases left between them. Germline CDR1 is LGHNA and CDR2 is YSLEER. Clones were sequenced by immunoSEQ multiplex PCR, and TCRdb holds only the in-frame ones, with some missing. The sample holds around 83,000 clones; around 90% are singletons and the top ten take around 5.2%. In the case of this clone: Its target is not known.

The sample was peripheral blood, taken on day 0 of AZD1222 vaccination. The chain carries TRBV4-3 and TRBJ1-2, with D tentatively TRBD1 (5 bases). The sequence derives from an adult in good health. The CDR3 sequence is CASSPKAGPKGSWDYGYTF. CDR3 nucleotide sequence: TGCGCCAGCAGCCCCAAAGCAGGGCCTAAGGGTAGTTGGGACTATGGCTACACCTTC.